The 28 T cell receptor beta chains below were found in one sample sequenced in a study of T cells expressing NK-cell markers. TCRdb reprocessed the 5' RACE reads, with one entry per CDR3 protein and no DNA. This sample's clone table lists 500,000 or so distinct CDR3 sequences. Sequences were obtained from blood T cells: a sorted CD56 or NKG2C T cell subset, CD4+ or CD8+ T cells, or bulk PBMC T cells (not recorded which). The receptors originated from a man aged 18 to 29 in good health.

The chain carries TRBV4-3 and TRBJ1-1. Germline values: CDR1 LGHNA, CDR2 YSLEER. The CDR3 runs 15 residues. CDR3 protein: CASSHPVGQRSEAFF.

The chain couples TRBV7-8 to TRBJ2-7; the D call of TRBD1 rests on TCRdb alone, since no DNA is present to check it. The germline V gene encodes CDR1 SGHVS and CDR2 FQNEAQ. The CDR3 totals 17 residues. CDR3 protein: CASSNPLRDRGFYEQYF. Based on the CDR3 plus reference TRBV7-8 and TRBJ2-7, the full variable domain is GAGVSQSPRYKVAKRGQDVALRCDPISGHVSLFWYQQALGQGPEFLTYFQNEAQLDKSGLPSDRFFAERPEGSVSTLKIQRTQQEDSAVYLCASSNPLRDRGFYEQYFGPGTRLTVT.

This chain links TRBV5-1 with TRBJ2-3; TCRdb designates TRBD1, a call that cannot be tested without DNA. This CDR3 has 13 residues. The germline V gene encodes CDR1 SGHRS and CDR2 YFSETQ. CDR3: CASSSRITDTQYF.

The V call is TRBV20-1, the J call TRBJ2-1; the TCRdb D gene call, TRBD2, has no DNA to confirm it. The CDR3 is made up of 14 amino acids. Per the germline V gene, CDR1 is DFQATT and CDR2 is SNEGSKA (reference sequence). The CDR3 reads CSAPRLAGPNEQFF.

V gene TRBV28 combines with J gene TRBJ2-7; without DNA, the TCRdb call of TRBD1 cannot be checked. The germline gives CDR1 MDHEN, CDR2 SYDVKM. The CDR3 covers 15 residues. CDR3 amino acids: CASSSDGTGGDEQYF. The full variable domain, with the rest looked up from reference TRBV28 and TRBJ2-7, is DVKVTQSSRYLVKRTGEKVFLECVQDMDHENMFWYRQDPGLGLRLIYFSYDVKMKEKGDIPEGYSVSREKKERFSLILESASTNQTSMYLCASSSDGTGGDEQYFGPGTRLTVT.

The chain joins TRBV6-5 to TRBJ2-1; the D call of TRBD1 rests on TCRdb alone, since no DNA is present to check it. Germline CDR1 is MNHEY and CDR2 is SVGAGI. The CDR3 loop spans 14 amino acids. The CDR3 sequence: CASSTDVVRDRVFF.

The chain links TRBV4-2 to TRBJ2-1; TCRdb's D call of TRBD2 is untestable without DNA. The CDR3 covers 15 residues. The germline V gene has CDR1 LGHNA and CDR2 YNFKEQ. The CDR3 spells CASSQGGSDSNEQFF.

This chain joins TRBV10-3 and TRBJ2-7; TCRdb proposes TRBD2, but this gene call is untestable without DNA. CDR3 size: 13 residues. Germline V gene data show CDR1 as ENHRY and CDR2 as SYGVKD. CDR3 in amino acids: CAISWDSSYEQYF.

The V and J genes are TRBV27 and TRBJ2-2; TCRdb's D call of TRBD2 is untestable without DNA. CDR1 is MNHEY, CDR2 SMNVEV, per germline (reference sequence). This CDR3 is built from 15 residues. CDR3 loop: CASSIRLSGTGELFF.

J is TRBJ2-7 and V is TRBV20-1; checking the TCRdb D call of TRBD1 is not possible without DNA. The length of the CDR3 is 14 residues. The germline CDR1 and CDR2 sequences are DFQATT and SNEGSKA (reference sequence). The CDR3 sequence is CSAQPQDGSYEQYF.

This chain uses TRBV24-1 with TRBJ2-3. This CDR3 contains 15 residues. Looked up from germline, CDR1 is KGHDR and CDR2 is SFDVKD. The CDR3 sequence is CATSDIGLATDTQYF.

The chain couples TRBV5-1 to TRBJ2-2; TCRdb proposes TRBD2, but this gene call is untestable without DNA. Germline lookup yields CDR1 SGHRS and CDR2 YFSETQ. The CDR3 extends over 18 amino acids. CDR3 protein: CASSPRLLSGSNTGELFF.

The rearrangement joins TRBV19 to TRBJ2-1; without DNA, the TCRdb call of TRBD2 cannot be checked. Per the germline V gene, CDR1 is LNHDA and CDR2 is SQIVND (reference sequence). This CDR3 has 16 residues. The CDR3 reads CASSIEGGRANNEQFF.

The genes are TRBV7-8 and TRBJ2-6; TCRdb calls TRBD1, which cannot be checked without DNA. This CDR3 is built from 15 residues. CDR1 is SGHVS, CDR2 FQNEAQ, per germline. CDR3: CASSSLGVATNVLTF.

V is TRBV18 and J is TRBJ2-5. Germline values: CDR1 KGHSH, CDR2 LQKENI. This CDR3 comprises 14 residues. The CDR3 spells CASSRPGTQETQYF. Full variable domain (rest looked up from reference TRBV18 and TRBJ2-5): NAGVMQNPRHLVRRRGQEARLRCSPMKGHSHVYWYRQLPEEGLKFMVYLQKENIIDESGMPKERFSAEFPKEGPSILRIQQVVRGDSAAYFCASSRPGTQETQYFGPGTRLLVL.

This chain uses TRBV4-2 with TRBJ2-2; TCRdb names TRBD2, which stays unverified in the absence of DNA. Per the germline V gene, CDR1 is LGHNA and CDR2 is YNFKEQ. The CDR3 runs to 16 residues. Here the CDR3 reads CASSARTSGNTGELFF.

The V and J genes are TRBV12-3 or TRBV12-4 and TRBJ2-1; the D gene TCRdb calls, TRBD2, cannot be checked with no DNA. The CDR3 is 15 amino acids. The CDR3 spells CASSFRGVNDNEQFF.

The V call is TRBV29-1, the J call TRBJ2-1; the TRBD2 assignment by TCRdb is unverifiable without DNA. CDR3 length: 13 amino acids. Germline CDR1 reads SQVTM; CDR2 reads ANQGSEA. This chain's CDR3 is CSAPAGGMDEQFF.

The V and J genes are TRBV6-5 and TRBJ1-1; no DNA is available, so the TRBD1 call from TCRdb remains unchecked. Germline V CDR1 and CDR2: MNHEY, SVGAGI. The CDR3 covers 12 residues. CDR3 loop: CASQQGATEAFF.

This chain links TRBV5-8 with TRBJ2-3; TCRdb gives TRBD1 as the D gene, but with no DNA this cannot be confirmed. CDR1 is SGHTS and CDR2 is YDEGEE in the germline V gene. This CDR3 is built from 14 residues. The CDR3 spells CASSPDSLTDTQYF.

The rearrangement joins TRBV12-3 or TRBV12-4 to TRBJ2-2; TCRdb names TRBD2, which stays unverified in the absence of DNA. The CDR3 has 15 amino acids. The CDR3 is CASSTPEGGSGELFF.

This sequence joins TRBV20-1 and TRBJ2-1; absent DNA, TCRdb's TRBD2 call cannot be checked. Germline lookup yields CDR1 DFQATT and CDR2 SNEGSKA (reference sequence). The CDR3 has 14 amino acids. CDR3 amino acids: CSAISGRAGDEQFF.

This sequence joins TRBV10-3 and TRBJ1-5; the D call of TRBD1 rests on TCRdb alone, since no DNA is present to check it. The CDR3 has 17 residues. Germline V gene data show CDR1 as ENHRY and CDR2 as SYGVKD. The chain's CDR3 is CAISESKAGRVNQPQHF.

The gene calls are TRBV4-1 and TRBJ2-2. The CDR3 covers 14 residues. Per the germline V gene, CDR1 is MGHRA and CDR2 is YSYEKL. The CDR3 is CASSQERVTGELFF.

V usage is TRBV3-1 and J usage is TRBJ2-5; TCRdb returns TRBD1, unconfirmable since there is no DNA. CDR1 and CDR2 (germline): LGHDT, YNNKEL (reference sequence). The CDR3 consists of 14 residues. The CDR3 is CASSTGGGVGTQYF.

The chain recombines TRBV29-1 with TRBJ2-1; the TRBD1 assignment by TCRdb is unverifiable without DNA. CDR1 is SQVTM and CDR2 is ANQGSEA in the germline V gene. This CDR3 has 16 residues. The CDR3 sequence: CSVEGVVTGVRDEQFF.

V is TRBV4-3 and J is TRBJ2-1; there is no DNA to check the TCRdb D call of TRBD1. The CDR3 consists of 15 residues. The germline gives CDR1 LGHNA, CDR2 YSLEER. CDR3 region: CASSQGMTGYNEQFF.

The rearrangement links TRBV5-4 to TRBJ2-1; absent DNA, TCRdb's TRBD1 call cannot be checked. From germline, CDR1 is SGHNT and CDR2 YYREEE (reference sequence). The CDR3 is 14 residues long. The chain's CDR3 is CASSPLPGGNEQFF.